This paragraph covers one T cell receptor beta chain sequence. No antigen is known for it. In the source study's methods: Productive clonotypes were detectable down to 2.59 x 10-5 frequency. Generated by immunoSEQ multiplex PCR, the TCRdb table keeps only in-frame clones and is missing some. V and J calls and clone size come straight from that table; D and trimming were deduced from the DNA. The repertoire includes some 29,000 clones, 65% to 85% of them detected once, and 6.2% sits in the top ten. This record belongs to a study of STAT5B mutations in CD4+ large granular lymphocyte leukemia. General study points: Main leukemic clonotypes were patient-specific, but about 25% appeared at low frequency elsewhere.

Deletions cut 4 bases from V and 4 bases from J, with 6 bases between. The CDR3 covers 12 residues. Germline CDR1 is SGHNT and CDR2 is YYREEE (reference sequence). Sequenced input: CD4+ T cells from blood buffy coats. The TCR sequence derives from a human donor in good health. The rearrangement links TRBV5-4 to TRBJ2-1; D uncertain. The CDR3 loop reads CASSMTYNEQFF. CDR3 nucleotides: TGTGCCAGCAGCATGACTTACAATGAGCAGTTCTTC.